These T cell receptor beta chains were read from a single sample in a study of cytomegalovirus exposure and HLA in healthy donors. The table came from immunoSEQ multiplex PCR; TCRdb's copy has only in-frame clones and leaves some out. The repertoire consists of roughly 140,000 clones, with around 80% occurring once and the leading ten covering approximately 2.1%. The material sequenced was PBMCs. Receptor source: a man aged 30-40 years in good health and CMV-seronegative. Each CDR3 is given with its conserved first and last residue. The order of the fields is clone size, V gene, D gene, J gene, CDR3 protein, CDR3 DNA. A D gene is named only where the DNA matches it firmly. Clone sizes are given selectively: once, few, many, or a class where the clone is expanded.

clone size: few; V gene: TRBV2; D gene: -; J gene: TRBJ2-7; CDR3 protein: CASSEDRVYEQYF; CDR3 DNA: TGTGCCAGCAGTGAAGACAGGGTCTACGAGCAGTACTTC
clone size: -; V gene: TRBV21-1; D gene: -; J gene: TRBJ2-7; CDR3 protein: CASSLLSEQYF; CDR3 DNA: TGTGCCAGCAGCCTACTATCCGAGCAGTACTTC
clone size: -; V gene: TRBV29-1; D gene: -; J gene: TRBJ2-1; CDR3 protein: CSVPAVAAASYNEQFF; CDR3 DNA: TGCAGCGTCCCGGCGGTAGCGGCCGCCTCCTACAATGAGCAGTTCTTC
clone size: -; V gene: TRBV7-8; D gene: TRBD1; J gene: TRBJ2-2; CDR3 protein: CASSFSGGGFAGELFF; CDR3 DNA: TGTGCCAGCAGCTTTTCAGGGGGCGGGTTCGCCGGGGAGCTGTTTTTT
clone size: -; V gene: TRBV5-1; D gene: TRBD1; J gene: TRBJ1-3; CDR3 protein: CASSSQGAKGNTIYF; CDR3 DNA: TGCGCCAGCAGCTCTCAGGGGGCTAAGGGAAACACCATATATTTT
clone size: once; V gene: TRBV5-1; D gene: -; J gene: TRBJ2-3; CDR3 protein: CASRDLASTDTQYF; CDR3 DNA: TGCGCCAGCCGGGATTTGGCTAGCACAGATACGCAGTATTTT
clone size: -; V gene: TRBV7-9; D gene: -; J gene: TRBJ1-1; CDR3 protein: CSSSFVPPEAFF; CDR3 DNA: TGTTCCAGCAGCTTCGTCCCCCCTGAAGCTTTCTTT
clone size: -; V gene: TRBV4-2; D gene: TRBD1; J gene: TRBJ2-2; CDR3 protein: CASSQARGQGITGELFF; CDR3 DNA: TGTGCCAGCAGCCAGGCCCGTGGACAGGGCATTACCGGGGAGCTGTTTTTT
clone size: once; V gene: TRBV6-5; D gene: -; J gene: TRBJ2-2; CDR3 protein: CASSYSLQGGVGELFF; CDR3 DNA: TGTGCCAGCAGTTACTCGCTCCAGGGTGGTGTCGGGGAGCTGTTTTTT
clone size: -; V gene: TRBV4-1; D gene: TRBD1; J gene: TRBJ1-5; CDR3 protein: CASSQADRDFEPQHF; CDR3 DNA: TGCGCCAGCAGCCAAGCGGACAGGGACTTTGAACCCCAGCATTTT
clone size: -; V gene: TRBV6-5; D gene: -; J gene: TRBJ2-7; CDR3 protein: CASSYKPGSPTYEQYF; CDR3 DNA: TGTGCCAGCAGTTACAAACCAGGTTCACCAACCTACGAGCAGTACTTC
clone size: -; V gene: TRBV10-3; D gene: -; J gene: TRBJ1-2; CDR3 protein: CAISEGSGYGYTF; CDR3 DNA: TGTGCCATCAGTGAGGGCTCAGGGTACGGCTACACCTTC
clone size: -; V gene: TRBV19; D gene: TRBD2; J gene: TRBJ2-1; CDR3 protein: CASSSIAGASYNEQFF; CDR3 DNA: TGTGCCAGTAGTTCCATAGCGGGGGCCTCCTACAATGAGCAGTTCTTC
clone size: few; V gene: TRBV27; D gene: -; J gene: TRBJ2-7; CDR3 protein: CASSLQGPYEQYF; CDR3 DNA: TGTGCCAGCAGCCTACAGGGTCCCTACGAGCAGTACTTC
clone size: -; V gene: TRBV2; D gene: -; J gene: TRBJ2-7; CDR3 protein: CASSPDSPSYEQYF; CDR3 DNA: TGTGCCAGCAGCCCGGACAGCCCCTCCTACGAGCAGTACTTC
clone size: -; V gene: TRBV7-9; D gene: -; J gene: TRBJ1-4; CDR3 protein: CASSLAPAAANEKLFF; CDR3 DNA: TGTGCCAGCAGCTTAGCACCGGCCGCGGCTAATGAAAAACTGTTTTTT
clone size: -; V gene: TRBV28; D gene: TRBD2; J gene: TRBJ2-1; CDR3 protein: CASGSAGGLNEQFF; CDR3 DNA: TGTGCCAGCGGTTCAGCGGGGGGCCTTAATGAGCAGTTCTTC
clone size: -; V gene: TRBV7-6; D gene: TRBD2; J gene: TRBJ2-5; CDR3 protein: CASRRSSGQETQYF; CDR3 DNA: TGTGCCAGCAGGCGCTCTAGCGGCCAAGAGACCCAGTACTTC
clone size: -; V gene: TRBV10-2; D gene: TRBD2; J gene: TRBJ2-1; CDR3 protein: CASRWAGDEQFF; CDR3 DNA: TGCGCCAGCCGATGGGCGGGGGATGAGCAGTTCTTC
clone size: -; V gene: TRBV10-3; D gene: -; J gene: TRBJ1-1; CDR3 protein: CAISDTGWGTEAFF; CDR3 DNA: TGTGCCATCAGTGATACAGGGTGGGGCACTGAAGCTTTCTTT
clone size: -; V gene: TRBV6-1; D gene: TRBD1; J gene: TRBJ1-5; CDR3 protein: CASSDGDRVSQPQHF; CDR3 DNA: TGTGCCAGCAGTGACGGGGACAGGGTTTCTCAGCCCCAGCATTTT
clone size: -; V gene: TRBV7-9; D gene: TRBD2; J gene: TRBJ2-7; CDR3 protein: CASRRSGGNHEQYF; CDR3 DNA: TGTGCCAGCAGGCGCTCGGGGGGGAATCACGAGCAGTACTTC
clone size: -; V gene: TRBV11-2; D gene: TRBD1; J gene: TRBJ2-3; CDR3 protein: CASLGGEDTQYF; CDR3 DNA: TGTGCGAGTCTAGGGGGCGAAGATACGCAGTATTTT
clone size: -; V gene: TRBV5-8; D gene: TRBD1; J gene: TRBJ2-3; CDR3 protein: CASSLEQGAFTDTQYF; CDR3 DNA: TGTGCCAGCAGCTTGGAACAGGGGGCCTTCACAGATACGCAGTATTTT
clone size: few; V gene: TRBV5-1; D gene: TRBD1; J gene: TRBJ1-4; CDR3 protein: CASSPGTGGGGIEKLFF; CDR3 DNA: TGCGCCAGCAGCCCCGGGACAGGGGGCGGAGGAATTGAAAAACTGTTTTTT
clone size: -; V gene: TRBV28; D gene: TRBD1; J gene: TRBJ2-7; CDR3 protein: CASSFFSGGPTGYEQYF; CDR3 DNA: TGTGCCAGCAGTTTCTTCTCAGGGGGCCCGACCGGGTACGAGCAGTACTTC
clone size: -; V gene: TRBV5-4; D gene: TRBD1; J gene: TRBJ1-1; CDR3 protein: CASSLGSGTGWLTEAFF; CDR3 DNA: TGTGCCAGCAGCTTGGGGTCCGGGACAGGGTGGTTGACTGAAGCTTTCTTT
clone size: -; V gene: TRBV5-1; D gene: -; J gene: TRBJ1-3; CDR3 protein: CASSLDWGNTIYF; CDR3 DNA: TGCGCCAGCAGCTTGGACTGGGGAAACACCATATATTTT
clone size: -; V gene: TRBV7-9; D gene: -; J gene: TRBJ1-1; CDR3 protein: CASRLGGWGRGNTEAFF; CDR3 DNA: TGTGCCAGCCGCTTAGGAGGGTGGGGGCGCGGGAACACTGAAGCTTTCTTT
clone size: -; V gene: TRBV28; D gene: TRBD1; J gene: TRBJ2-5; CDR3 protein: CASSLGRQGQETQYF; CDR3 DNA: TGTGCCAGCAGTTTAGGGCGACAGGGGCAGGAGACCCAGTACTTC
clone size: -; V gene: TRBV28; D gene: -; J gene: TRBJ1-5; CDR3 protein: CASSSVIQPQHF; CDR3 DNA: TGTGCCAGCAGTTCAGTGATTCAGCCCCAGCATTTT
clone size: -; V gene: TRBV25-1; D gene: -; J gene: TRBJ2-7; CDR3 protein: CASSEAGFSYEQYF; CDR3 DNA: TGTGCCAGCAGTGAGGCAGGGTTCTCCTACGAGCAGTACTTC
clone size: -; V gene: TRBV5-6; D gene: -; J gene: TRBJ1-6; CDR3 protein: CASSLPVGDSPLHF; CDR3 DNA: TGTGCCAGCAGCTTGCCAGTGGGAGATTCACCCCTCCACTTT
clone size: -; V gene: TRBV5-4; D gene: -; J gene: TRBJ2-5; CDR3 protein: CASSHGAGWETQYF; CDR3 DNA: TGTGCCAGCAGCCACGGGGCGGGGTGGGAGACCCAGTACTTC
clone size: -; V gene: TRBV2; D gene: -; J gene: TRBJ1-1; CDR3 protein: CASSRGGTMNTEAFF; CDR3 DNA: TGTGCCAGCAGCCGGGGAGGGACCATGAACACTGAAGCTTTCTTT
clone size: few; V gene: TRBV6-1; D gene: -; J gene: TRBJ2-2; CDR3 protein: CASSERWTPNTGELFF; CDR3 DNA: TGTGCCAGCAGTGAAAGGTGGACTCCGAACACCGGGGAGCTGTTTTTT
clone size: few; V gene: TRBV6-1; D gene: -; J gene: TRBJ2-7; CDR3 protein: CASSPLAPEQYF; CDR3 DNA: TGTGCCAGCAGTCCTCTAGCGCCCGAGCAGTACTTC
clone size: -; V gene: TRBV11-2; D gene: TRBD2; J gene: TRBJ2-3; CDR3 protein: CASLRGGTDTQYF; CDR3 DNA: TGTGCCAGCCTCCGGGGGGGCACAGATACGCAGTATTTT
clone size: -; V gene: TRBV6-5; D gene: -; J gene: TRBJ1-1; CDR3 protein: CASSPYGRTSTEAFF; CDR3 DNA: TGTGCCAGCTCCCCCTACGGGAGGACGAGCACTGAAGCTTTCTTT
clone size: -; V gene: TRBV28; D gene: -; J gene: TRBJ2-1; CDR3 protein: CASSPPGAGNNEQFF; CDR3 DNA: TGTGCCAGCAGTCCCCCGGGAGCAGGCAACAATGAGCAGTTCTTC
clone size: -; V gene: TRBV4-1; D gene: TRBD1; J gene: TRBJ1-2; CDR3 protein: CASSQGQGEIYGYTF; CDR3 DNA: TGCGCCAGCAGCCAAGGACAGGGGGAGATATATGGCTACACCTTC
clone size: -; V gene: TRBV4-1; D gene: -; J gene: TRBJ2-7; CDR3 protein: CASSQDGVYEQYF; CDR3 DNA: TGCGCCAGCAGCCAAGACGGGGTATACGAGCAGTACTTC
clone size: -; V gene: TRBV6-1; D gene: -; J gene: TRBJ2-7; CDR3 protein: CASRFTGTYEQYF; CDR3 DNA: TGTGCCAGCAGGTTTACAGGGACCTACGAGCAGTACTTC
clone size: -; V gene: TRBV29-1; D gene: -; J gene: TRBJ2-2; CDR3 protein: CSVTNRVYAGELFF; CDR3 DNA: TGCAGCGTTACGAACCGGGTTTATGCCGGGGAGCTGTTTTTT
clone size: -; V gene: TRBV28; D gene: -; J gene: TRBJ1-4; CDR3 protein: CASSLGGGATNEKLFF; CDR3 DNA: TGTGCCAGCAGTTTGGGCGGCGGGGCAACTAATGAAAAACTGTTTTTT
clone size: few; V gene: TRBV6-4; D gene: -; J gene: TRBJ2-1; CDR3 protein: CASSVEGVSYNEQFF; CDR3 DNA: TGTGCCAGCAGTGTGGAGGGAGTATCTTACAATGAGCAGTTCTTC
clone size: few; V gene: TRBV6-1; D gene: -; J gene: TRBJ1-5; CDR3 protein: CASRRSYSNQPQHF; CDR3 DNA: TGTGCCAGCAGGAGGAGTTATAGCAATCAGCCCCAGCATTTT
clone size: -; V gene: TRBV7-9; D gene: -; J gene: TRBJ1-5; CDR3 protein: CASSLDAGQQPQHF; CDR3 DNA: TGTGCCAGCAGCTTAGATGCGGGCCAGCAGCCCCAGCATTTT
clone size: -; V gene: TRBV7-9; D gene: -; J gene: TRBJ2-2; CDR3 protein: CASSLSPNTGELFF; CDR3 DNA: TGTGCCAGCAGCTTGAGCCCGAACACCGGGGAGCTGTTTTTT
clone size: -; V gene: TRBV6-1; D gene: TRBD1; J gene: TRBJ1-6; CDR3 protein: CASRETGGGGSPLHF; CDR3 DNA: TGTGCCAGCAGAGAGACAGGGGGAGGTGGTTCACCCCTCCACTTT
clone size: few; V gene: TRBV4-1; D gene: TRBD1; J gene: TRBJ2-1; CDR3 protein: CASSQLGQGQHNEQFF; CDR3 DNA: TGCGCCAGCAGCCAACTTGGACAGGGTCAACACAATGAGCAGTTCTTC
clone size: -; V gene: TRBV25-1; D gene: TRBD2; J gene: TRBJ2-5; CDR3 protein: CASSDLGTSLETQYF; CDR3 DNA: TGTGCCAGCAGTGATCTGGGGACTAGCCTGGAGACCCAGTACTTC